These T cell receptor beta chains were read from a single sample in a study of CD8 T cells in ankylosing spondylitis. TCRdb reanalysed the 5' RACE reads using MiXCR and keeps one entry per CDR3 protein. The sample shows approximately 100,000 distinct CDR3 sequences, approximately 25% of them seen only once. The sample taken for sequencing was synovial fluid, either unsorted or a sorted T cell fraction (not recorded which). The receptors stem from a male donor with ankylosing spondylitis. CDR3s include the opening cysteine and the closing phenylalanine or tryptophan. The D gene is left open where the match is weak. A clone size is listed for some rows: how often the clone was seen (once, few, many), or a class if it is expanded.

CDR3: CASSTPKNLNQPQHF
DNA: TGTGCCAGTAGTACCCCAAAGAACCTGAATCAGCCCCAGCATTTT
size: .
J: TRBJ1-5
V: TRBV19
D: .

CDR3: CASSPRLAGAHNEQFF
DNA: TGTGCCAGCAGTCCACGACTAGCGGGAGCTCACAATGAGCAGTTCTTC
size: .
J: TRBJ2-1
V: TRBV27
D: TRBD2

CDR3: CSVADTGSASYNEQFF
DNA: TGCAGCGTCGCGGATACAGGGTCGGCTTCCTACAATGAGCAGTTCTTC
size: once
J: TRBJ2-1
V: TRBV29-1
D: .

CDR3: CASSKGGTQETQYF
DNA: TGTGCCAGCAGTAAAGGGGGGACACAAGAGACCCAGTACTTC
size: .
J: TRBJ2-5
V: TRBV28
D: .

CDR3: CASKGRANEKLFF
DNA: TGTGCCAGCAAAGGCAGGGCTAATGAAAAACTGTTTTTT
size: .
J: TRBJ1-4
V: TRBV6-1
D: .

CDR3: CSARYQGPSGANVLTF
DNA: TGCAGTGCTAGATATCAGGGCCCTTCTGGGGCCAACGTCCTGACTTTC
size: few
J: TRBJ2-6
V: TRBV20-1
D: .

CDR3: CASSLDRGDTEAFF
DNA: TGCGCCAGCAGCTTGGACAGGGGGGACACTGAAGCTTTCTTT
size: few
J: TRBJ1-1
V: TRBV5-1
D: TRBD1

CDR3: CASTRASGNEQFF
DNA: TGTGCCAGCACCCGGGCTAGCGGCAATGAGCAGTTCTTC
size: few
J: TRBJ2-1
V: TRBV7-9
D: TRBD2

CDR3: CASSPGLLDTEAFF
DNA: TGTGCCAGCAGCCCGGGGCTCCTGGACACTGAAGCTTTCTTT
size: .
J: TRBJ1-1
V: TRBV5-5
D: .

CDR3: CASSPQGVQPQHF
DNA: TGTGCCAGCAGTCCCCAGGGGGTTCAGCCCCAGCATTTT
size: few
J: TRBJ1-5
V: TRBV12-3/TRBV12-4
D: TRBD1

CDR3: CASSWAGTKYNEQFF
DNA: TGTGCCAGCAGTTGGGCCGGGACTAAGTACAATGAGCAGTTCTTC
size: few
J: TRBJ2-1
V: TRBV27
D: TRBD2

CDR3: CASSYSSPTSGRGEQYF
DNA: TGTGCCAGCAGTTACTCGAGCCCCACTAGCGGGAGGGGCGAGCAGTACTTC
size: .
J: TRBJ2-7
V: TRBV6-5
D: TRBD2

CDR3: CASSFYRDYDTEAFF
DNA: TGTGCCAGCAGCTTCTACAGGGATTATGACACTGAAGCTTTCTTT
size: .
J: TRBJ1-1
V: TRBV7-2
D: .

CDR3: CASSPPGQQETQYF
DNA: TGTGCCAGCAGTCCCCCCGGGCAGCAAGAGACCCAGTACTTC
size: .
J: TRBJ2-5
V: TRBV7-2
D: .

CDR3: CASDEGYTGELFF
DNA: TGTGCCTCCGATGAAGGGTACACCGGGGAGCTGTTTTTT
size: few
J: TRBJ2-2
V: TRBV19
D: .

CDR3: CASSFGVTDTQYF
DNA: TGTGCCAGCAGCTTTGGAGTCACAGATACGCAGTATTTT
size: .
J: TRBJ2-3
V: TRBV11-3
D: .

CDR3: CATSSDGTRDEQFF
DNA: TGTGCCACCAGTTCGGACGGAACTCGGGATGAGCAGTTCTTC
size: .
J: TRBJ2-1
V: TRBV24-1
D: .

CDR3: CASSHGNRPTEAFF
DNA: TGCGCCAGCAGCCATGGAAACAGGCCTACTGAAGCTTTCTTT
size: .
J: TRBJ1-1
V: TRBV4-1
D: .

CDR3: CASSGIAEEQYF
DNA: TGCGCCAGCAGTGGGATAGCAGAAGAGCAGTACTTC
size: few
J: TRBJ2-7
V: TRBV5-1
D: .

CDR3: CASSPLANEKLFF
DNA: TGTGCCAGCTCGCCCCTGGCTAATGAAAAACTGTTTTTT
size: .
J: TRBJ1-4
V: TRBV18
D: .

CDR3: CASSPGGGNQPQHF
DNA: TGTGCCAGTAGTCCGGGGGGAGGCAATCAGCCCCAGCATTTT
size: few
J: TRBJ1-5
V: TRBV19
D: .

CDR3: CASSFRATVFNEQFF
DNA: TGTGCCAGCAGTTTCAGAGCGACGGTATTCAATGAGCAGTTCTTC
size: many
J: TRBJ2-1
V: TRBV12-3/TRBV12-4
D: .

CDR3: CASSSGLAGGPDTQYF
DNA: TGCGCCAGCAGCTCAGGACTAGCGGGAGGGCCGGATACGCAGTATTTT
size: few
J: TRBJ2-3
V: TRBV5-1
D: TRBD2

CDR3: CSVALTAKGGEQFF
DNA: TGCAGCGTTGCCCTGACCGCAAAGGGGGGTGAGCAGTTCTTC
size: many
J: TRBJ2-1
V: TRBV29-1
D: .

CDR3: CASSLQQGARGGNEQFF
DNA: TGTGCCAGCAGCCTGCAACAGGGGGCGCGGGGTGGGAATGAGCAGTTCTTC
size: many
J: TRBJ2-1
V: TRBV6-2/TRBV6-3
D: TRBD1

CDR3: CASSYMGTGSGELFF
DNA: TGTGCCAGCAGTTACATGGGGACCGGCAGCGGGGAGCTGTTTTTT
size: many
J: TRBJ2-2
V: TRBV6-2/TRBV6-3
D: .

CDR3: CASSQQGHDNSPLHF
DNA: TGTGCCAGCAGTCAACAGGGACATGATAATTCACCCCTCCACTTT
size: .
J: TRBJ1-6
V: TRBV27
D: .

CDR3: CASSLDPGLAGYEQYF
DNA: TGCGCCAGCAGCTTGGACCCCGGGCTAGCGGGATACGAGCAGTACTTC
size: many
J: TRBJ2-7
V: TRBV5-1
D: TRBD2

CDR3: CASSPGAGSGQPQHF
DNA: TGCGCCAGCAGCCCCGGGGCAGGGTCGGGTCAGCCCCAGCATTTT
size: few
J: TRBJ1-5
V: TRBV5-1
D: .

CDR3: CSAFTDGGTEAFF
DNA: TGCAGTGCTTTCACAGACGGAGGCACTGAAGCTTTCTTT
size: many
J: TRBJ1-1
V: TRBV20-1
D: .

CDR3: CASSLRPDSNQPQHF
DNA: TGTGCCAGCAGCTTACGACCGGATAGCAATCAGCCCCAGCATTTT
size: .
J: TRBJ1-5
V: TRBV7-2
D: .

CDR3: CASSYRGTSGQETQYF
DNA: TGTGCCAGCAGCTACCGCGGGACTAGCGGACAAGAGACCCAGTACTTC
size: few
J: TRBJ2-5
V: TRBV11-3
D: TRBD2

CDR3: CASSTDHGRDNEQFF
DNA: TGCGCCAGCAGCACTGATCATGGGCGAGACAATGAGCAGTTCTTC
size: .
J: TRBJ2-1
V: TRBV5-1
D: .

CDR3: CSAPLARTSYEQYF
DNA: TGCAGTGCCCCACTAGCGCGAACATCCTACGAGCAGTACTTC
size: once
J: TRBJ2-7
V: TRBV20-1
D: TRBD2

CDR3: CASSFLQGGPQHF
DNA: TGTGCCAGCAGTTTTTTACAGGGAGGGCCCCAGCATTTT
size: few
J: TRBJ1-5
V: TRBV28
D: .